One and the same sample provided the 22 T cell receptor beta chains below, sequenced in a study of radiation and T cells in renal cell carcinoma. Generated by immunoSEQ multiplex PCR, the TCRdb table keeps only in-frame clones and is missing some. The sample shows roughly 12,000 clones, about 33% of them seen only once. The treatment was: 15 Gy SBRT to primary tumor, nephrectomy 4 weeks later. This specimen was tumor tissue, taken from a patient whose treatment included radiotherapy and nephrectomy. These receptor sequences come from a man aged 60-69 years with renal cell carcinoma.

This clone has just a few counts. The chain uses TRBV9 and TRBJ2-2, with 10 bases matching TRBD2. V dropped 3 bases and J dropped 6; count of bases not matched to a gene: 8. CDR3 length equals 16 residues. The germline V gene encodes CDR1 SGDLS and CDR2 YYNGEE. The CDR3 DNA is TGTGCCAGCAGCGCAAGGCTTCTAGCGGGAGCCGGGGAGCTGTTTTTT. This sequence encodes CASSARLLAGAGELFF. Full variable domain (rest looked up from reference TRBV9 and TRBJ2-2): DSGVTQTPKHLITATGQRVTLRCSPRSGDLSVYWYQQSLDQGLQFLIQYYNGEERAKGNILERFSAQQFPDLHSELNLSSLELGDSALYFCASSARLLAGAGELFFGEGSRLTVL.

This clone was counted a few times. The CDR3 loop is CASKSGSYEQYV. The CDR3 DNA follows: TGTGCCAGCAAGAGCGGGAGTTACGAGCAGTACGTC. This chain links TRBV2 with TRBJ2-7, with 8 bases matching TRBD2. Per the germline V gene, CDR1 is SNHLY and CDR2 is FYNNEI. The CDR3 covers 12 residues. The ends lost 7 bases at V and 4 bases at J; junction bases unmatched: 3.

This clone was seen more than once but under ten times. The chain couples TRBV19 to TRBJ2-5; D is tentatively TRBD1 or TRBD2 (7 bases each). This CDR3 spans 12 amino acids. Germline V lookup: CDR1 LNHDA, CDR2 SQIVND (reference sequence). V lost 9 bases to trimming and J lost 5 bases, with 13 bases between them. CDR3 amino acids: CASAGGDETQYF. The CDR3 coding sequence is TGTGCCAGCGCAGGGGGGGACGAGACCCAGTACTTC.

This clone was seen only a few times. This rearrangement joins TRBV6-6 to TRBJ2-3, with no clear D. The germline V and J ends were trimmed by 2 bases and 5 bases, with 8 bases remaining between them. The CDR3 covers 13 residues. Germline assignment: CDR1 MNHNY and CDR2 SVGAGI (reference sequence). In nucleotides, the CDR3 is TGTGCCAGCAGTTACACTCACAGAGATACGCAGTATTTT. As protein: CASSYTHRDTQYF.

The chain is built from TRBV6-6 and TRBJ2-7, with D unresolved. Germline lookup yields CDR1 MNHNY and CDR2 SVGAGI (reference sequence). The CDR3 runs 11 residues. V lost 4 bases and J 2 bases, leaving 3 bases between the germline ends. Here the CDR3 DNA reads TGTGCCAGCAGTTCCACCTACGAGCAGTACTTC. Encoded protein: CASSSTYEQYF.

The chain uses TRBV5-1 and TRBJ1-1; D remains ambiguous. Trimming shortened V by 1 base and J by 0 bases, and 7 bases separated the two germline ends. This CDR3 comprises 14 residues. Germline assignment: CDR1 SGHRS and CDR2 YFSETQ. The CDR3 coding sequence is TGCGCCAGCAGCTTGAATTCCATGAACACTGAAGCTTTCTTT. Translating it yields CASSLNSMNTEAFF.

This clone was detected ten times or more. The chain carries TRBV5-1 and TRBJ2-1; the D gene is possibly TRBD1 (6 bases). The length of the CDR3 is 14 residues. V was shortened by 0 bases and J by 9 bases, with 13 bases between the two germline ends. The germline gives CDR1 SGHRS, CDR2 YFSETQ. The CDR3 sequence is CASSLEGVLGEQFF. The CDR3 DNA reads as TGCGCCAGCAGCTTGGAGGGGGTCTTGGGTGAGCAGTTCTTC.

This chain links TRBV7-6 with TRBJ2-1; 7 bases are a match to TRBD2. The CDR3 is 15 amino acids. The J segment lost 0 bases and the V segment lost 3 bases, leaving 2 bases of the junction unmatched. The germline V gene has CDR1 SGHVS and CDR2 FNYEAQ. CDR3 sequence (DNA): TGTGCCAGCAGCTTTTCTAGCGGCTCCTACAATGAGCAGTTCTTC. This gives the protein CASSFSSGSYNEQFF.

This clone is deemed medium-sized (0.01 to 0.1%). The V gene is TRBV5-1, the J gene TRBJ2-7; 9 nucleotides line up with TRBD2. The V gene's germline CDR1 is SGHRS and CDR2 YFSETQ. V was clipped by 3 bases and J by 2 bases; unmatched bases: 6. The CDR3 length is 15 residues. The DNA for the CDR3 is TGCGCCAGCAGCTCCCATAGCGGGAGAGCCTACGAGCAGTACTTC. As protein: CASSSHSGRAYEQYF. Full variable domain (missing parts from reference TRBV5-1 and TRBJ2-7): KAGVTQTPRYLIKTRGQQVTLSCSPISGHRSVSWYQQTPGQGLQFLFEYFSETQRNKGNFPGRFSGRQFSNSRSEMNVSTLELGDSALYLCASSSHSGRAYEQYFGPGTRLTVT.

The chain has TRBV23-1 and TRBJ1-5; 7 bases line up with TRBD1. TRBV23-1 is given ORF status, its function remaining uncertain. The CDR3 has 16 residues. V dropped 0 bases and J dropped 4; count of bases not matched to a gene: 6. The CDR3 protein is CASSQSVPRGNQPQHF. The CDR3 DNA reads TGCGCCAGCAGTCAATCAGTTCCCAGGGGGAATCAGCCCCAGCATTTT.

The rearrangement links TRBV4-2 to TRBJ2-7; the D gene is possibly TRBD1 (6 bases). Germline CDR1 LGHNA, CDR2 YNFKEQ. The CDR3 has 12 residues. V was trimmed by 4 bases and J by 3 bases, leaving 7 bases between them. CDR3 protein: CASSLDSYEQYF. CDR3 sequence (DNA): TGTGCCAGCAGCCTGGACAGCTACGAGCAGTACTTC.

This sequence joins TRBV6-1 and TRBJ1-3; D might be TRBD1 (5 bases). V gave up 2 bases and J gave up 2 bases, with 13 bases separating them. The CDR3 runs 16 residues. CDR1 and CDR2 from the germline V gene are MNHNS and SASEGT. The CDR3 loop reads CASSEMAGLTGNTIYF. The DNA for the CDR3 is TGTGCCAGCAGTGAAATGGCAGGGTTGACTGGAAACACCATATATTTT.

This clone was recorded a few times. The chain links TRBV19 to TRBJ1-2; unclear D gene. Germline lookup yields CDR1 LNHDA and CDR2 SQIVND (reference sequence). CDR3 length equals 12 residues. Trimming shortened V by 3 bases and J by 3 bases, and 5 bases separated the two germline ends. The CDR3 DNA reads TGTGCCAGTAGTATGGACTACTATGGCTACACCTTC. Encoded protein: CASSMDYYGYTF. The whole variable domain, filled in from reference TRBV19 and TRBJ1-2, reads DGGITQSPKYLFRKEGQNVTLSCEQNLNHDAMYWYRQDPGQGLRLIYYSQIVNDFQKGDIAEGYSVSREKKESFPLTVTSAQKNPTAFYLCASSMDYYGYTFGSGTRLTVV.

The chain combines TRBV5-1 with TRBJ2-3; 10 positions match TRBD1. J gave up 1 base and V 3 bases, and 17 bases lay outside the gene matches. Germline values: CDR1 SGHRS, CDR2 YFSETQ. This CDR3 is 20 amino acids long. In nucleotides, the CDR3 is TGCGCCAGCAGCTCCGGGGCCGGGACAGGGGATTTGTGGGGCACAGATACGCAGTATTTT. Protein: CASSSGAGTGDLWGTDTQYF.

This clone was recorded a few times. V usage is TRBV7-2 and J usage is TRBJ1-2, with a possible D match to TRBD1 (6 bases). Germline V CDR1 and CDR2: SGHTA, FQGNSA. With 3 bases removed from V and 6 bases from J, the gap between germline ends came to 11 bases. The CDR3 length is 13 residues. This chain's CDR3 is CASSFDRQDGYTF. Written as DNA, the CDR3 is TGTGCCAGCAGCTTCGACAGGCAAGATGGCTACACCTTC.

V is TRBV9 and J is TRBJ1-4; D is uncertain. Trimming cost V 1 base and J 6 bases, with 10 bases left between them. Germline V gene data show CDR1 as SGDLS and CDR2 as YYNGEE. This CDR3 contains 14 residues. The CDR3 DNA follows: TGTGCCAGCAGCGTAAGTGGGAGTGATGAAAAACTGTTTTTT. This gives the protein CASSVSGSDEKLFF. Full variable domain (remainder filled in from reference TRBV9 and TRBJ1-4): DSGVTQTPKHLITATGQRVTLRCSPRSGDLSVYWYQQSLDQGLQFLIQYYNGEERAKGNILERFSAQQFPDLHSELNLSSLELGDSALYFCASSVSGSDEKLFFGSGTQLSVL.

This clone was detected only a few times. The chain is built from TRBV10-3 and TRBJ2-3, with 7 bases matching TRBD2. V dropped 4 bases and J dropped 2; count of bases not matched to a gene: 3. This CDR3 contains 14 residues. Germline V gene data show CDR1 as ENHRY and CDR2 as SYGVKD. CDR3: CAISAAGVTDTQYF. In DNA form, the CDR3 reads TGTGCCATCAGTGCGGCGGGAGTCACAGATACGCAGTATTTT.

This clone was found a few times. The V call is TRBV30, the J call TRBJ1-2; 8 nucleotides line up with TRBD1. CDR3 length: 14 residues. J lost 5 bases, V lost 2 bases, and 7 bases had no gene match. Germline lookup yields CDR1 GTSNPN and CDR2 SVGIG (reference sequence). CDR3 sequence: CAWSHRGTEYGYTF. As DNA, the CDR3 is TGTGCCTGGAGTCACAGGGGGACGGAGTATGGCTACACCTTC. Full variable domain (rest looked up from reference TRBV30 and TRBJ1-2): SQTIHQWPATLVQPVGSPLSLECTVEGTSNPNLYWYRQAAGRGLQLLFYSVGIGQISSEVPQNLSASRPQDRQFILSSKKLLLSDSGFYLCAWSHRGTEYGYTFGSGTRLTVV.

J is TRBJ2-7 and V is TRBV6-6, with a weak D call TRBD2 (6 bases). V lost 4 bases, J lost 0 bases, and 10 bases lay in between. Per germline, CDR1 MNHNY and CDR2 SVGAGI (reference sequence). The CDR3 totals 14 residues. CDR3 DNA sequence: TGTGCCAGCAGTTGGGACTCCGGCTCCTACGAGCAGTACTTC. Protein sequence: CASSWDSGSYEQYF.

The CDR3 DNA reads TGTGCCAGCAGTCAGGAAAGGGCAAACACCGGGGAGCTGTTTTTT. Translating it yields CASSQERANTGELFF. The chain employs TRBV2 and TRBJ2-2, with D unresolved. Germline V gene lookup returns CDR1 SNHLY and CDR2 FYNNEI. V gave up 5 bases and J gave up 2 bases, with 12 bases separating them. This CDR3 contains 15 residues.

There are a few counts of this clone. The chain is built from TRBV6-1 and TRBJ2-3; D may be TRBD1 (5 bases). Trimming pared 4 bases from V and 5 bases from J, leaving 13 bases between. CDR3 length: 14 amino acids. The germline V gene has CDR1 MNHNS and CDR2 SASEGT. DNA for the CDR3: TGTGCCAGCAGTGTTCATACCAGGGTAGATACGCAGTATTTT. It yields the protein CASSVHTRVDTQYF.

The gene calls are TRBV15 and TRBJ1-2, with D perhaps TRBD1 (6 bases). V gave up 5 bases and J gave up 8 bases, with 12 bases separating them. CDR1 is LNHNV, CDR2 YYDKDF, per germline (reference sequence). The CDR3 runs 12 residues. The CDR3 coding sequence is TGTGCCACCAGCGAGGACAGATTCGGCTACACCTTC. Translating it yields CATSEDRFGYTF. Combining the CDR3 with reference TRBV15 and TRBJ1-2 gives the whole variable domain DAMVIQNPRYQVTQFGKPVTLSCSQTLNHNVMYWYQQKSSQAPKLLFHYYDKDFNNEADTPDNFQSRRPNTSFCFLDIRSPGLGDTAMYLCATSEDRFGYTFGSGTRLTVV.